These 20 T cell receptor beta chains were all obtained from the same sample, sequenced in a study of cytomegalovirus exposure and HLA in healthy donors. PCR used 60 Vbeta primers and 13 Jbeta primers. Some clones are missing from TCRdb's copy, which holds only in-frame ones; the method was immunoSEQ multiplex PCR. The sample holds around 200,000 clones, around 80% seen once. The sample was PBMCs. These TCRs come from a woman in her sixties or seventies in good health and CMV-seropositive.

The rearrangement joins TRBV5-6 to TRBJ2-7; 14 bases agree with TRBD2. V shed 4 bases, J shed 2 bases, and the junction held 5 bases outside the gene matches. This CDR3 region has 16 residues. Germline V lookup: CDR1 SGHDT, CDR2 YYEEEE. DNA of the CDR3: TGTGCCAGCAGCCCGGGGGGACTAGCGGGGGCCTACGAGCAGTACTTC. As protein: CASSPGGLAGAYEQYF. Full variable domain (outside the CDR3, taken from reference TRBV5-6 and TRBJ2-7): DAGVTQSPTHLIKTRGQQVTLRCSPKSGHDTVSWYQQALGQGPQFIFQYYEEEERQRGNFPDRFSGHQFPNYSSELNVNALLLGDSALYLCASSPGGLAGAYEQYFGPGTRLTVT.

This chain uses TRBV2 with TRBJ1-6, with D maybe TRBD1 (5 bases). The V end was cut by 8 bases, the J end by 6 bases, with 14 bases between. The CDR3 consists of 14 residues. Germline V gene sequence: CDR1 SNHLY, CDR2 FYNNEI. Written as DNA, the CDR3 is TGTGCCAGCGGGGAAGACAGTTTTAATTCACCCCTCCACTTT. Protein: CASGEDSFNSPLHF.

This rearrangement joins TRBV7-4 to TRBJ1-5, with unresolved D. From germline, CDR1 is SGHVT and CDR2 SQSDAQ. Trimming left V 2 bases short and J 1 base short, with 12 bases between. CDR3 size: 16 residues. DNA of the CDR3: TGTGCCAGCAGCTTACAGGCCTCTTGGAGCAATCAGCCCCAGCATTTT. This gives the protein CASSLQASWSNQPQHF.

This sequence joins TRBV7-2 and TRBJ1-6, with 7 nucleotides matching TRBD1. Germline trimming cut 1 base from V and 12 bases from J; bases unmatched to any gene: 3. The CDR3 consists of 13 residues. Germline V gene lookup returns CDR1 SGHTA and CDR2 FQGNSA. This CDR3 is CASSLGQGGPLHF. The CDR3 DNA sequence: TGTGCCAGCAGCTTAGGGCAGGGGGGACCCCTCCACTTT.

J is TRBJ2-1 and V is TRBV7-2; D not resolved. The germline V and J ends were trimmed by 5 bases and 9 bases, with 14 bases remaining between them. This CDR3 comprises 13 residues. CDR1 and CDR2 from the germline V gene are SGHTA and FQGNSA. CDR3 sequence (DNA): TGTGCCAGCAGCCCCAGTCTCAGAACTGAGCAGTTCTTC. Translated: CASSPSLRTEQFF. The full variable domain, rest sourced from reference TRBV7-2 and TRBJ2-1, is GAGVSQSPSNKVTEKGKDVELRCDPISGHTALYWYRQSLGQGLEFLIYFQGNSAPDKSGLPSDRFSAERTGGSVSTLTIQRTQQEDSAVYLCASSPSLRTEQFFGPGTRLTVL.

The chain uses TRBV15 and TRBJ1-4, with 8 bases matching TRBD1. Losses at the gene ends were 5 bases for V and 10 bases for J; bases not matched to a gene: 6. Germline V lookup: CDR1 LNHNV, CDR2 YYDKDF (reference sequence). The CDR3 consists of 13 residues. CDR3 sequence reads: CATSPTGGGKLFF. DNA of the CDR3: TGTGCCACCAGCCCTACAGGGGGTGGAAAACTGTTTTTT.

This clone was seen only a few times. The V gene is TRBV7-9, the J gene TRBJ1-4; the D gene is possibly TRBD1 (5 bases). The CDR3 covers 14 residues. The V gene's germline CDR1 is SEHNR and CDR2 FQNEAQ (reference sequence). With 4 bases removed from V and 3 bases from J, the gap between germline ends came to 9 bases. The CDR3 nucleotides are TGTGCCAGCAGCTCCAGGGAACCTAATGAAAAACTGTTTTTT. Translating it yields CASSSREPNEKLFF.

The chain uses TRBV4-1 and TRBJ1-1; 9 nucleotides line up with TRBD1. J gave up 7 bases and V 0 bases, and 12 bases lay outside the gene matches. The CDR3 runs to 17 residues. Germline V gene sequence: CDR1 MGHRA, CDR2 YSYEKL. The CDR3 loop is CASSQDPDRGMFSEAFF. The DNA for the CDR3 is TGCGCCAGCAGCCAAGATCCGGACAGGGGTATGTTCAGTGAAGCTTTCTTT.

The rearrangement uses TRBV7-9 and TRBJ1-2; tentative D call: TRBD1 (6 bases). Germline-derived CDR1 and CDR2 are SEHNR and FQNEAQ (reference sequence). The CDR3 contains 16 residues. Between the trimmed V and J ends, which lost 6 bases and 5 bases, there was a span of 22 bases. The CDR3 bases are TGTGCCAGCAGTCAAACCCTCGGACAGTTGGGTTATGGCTACACCTTC. Translation gives CASSQTLGQLGYGYTF.

In regard to this clone: One end of the junction fails to match germline, which may point to a read error. The rearrangement uses TRBV6-5 and TRBJ1-5, with 9 nucleotides matching TRBD1. The CDR3 consists of 15 residues. The germline CDR1 and CDR2 sequences are MNHEY and SVGAGI. CDR3 nucleotides: TGTGCCAACAGTTACGGGGGACAGGGTTATCAGCCCCAGCATTTT. This gives the protein CANSYGGQGYQPQHF.

The genes are TRBV27 and TRBJ2-3; 9 positions match TRBD1. Per germline, CDR1 MNHEY and CDR2 SMNVEV (reference sequence). The CDR3 runs to 16 residues. J was trimmed by 2 bases and V by 7 bases; bases with no gene match: 10. CDR3 bases: TGTGCCAGCAAACAGGGGGCCACCCTATACACAGATACGCAGTATTTT. Translated, it gives CASKQGATLYTDTQYF.

This clone was observed a few times. The rearrangement uses TRBV5-1 and TRBJ1-1; D unclear. CDR3 length equals 13 residues. The germline V and J ends were trimmed by 7 bases and 4 bases, with 14 bases remaining between them. Per the germline V gene, CDR1 is SGHRS and CDR2 is YFSETQ. Here the CDR3 reads CASFPSSGTEAFF. CDR3 in DNA: TGCGCCAGCTTTCCTTCCTCGGGCACTGAAGCTTTCTTT.

This clone is categorized as medium-sized. The chain is built from TRBV15 and TRBJ1-2; 7 bases align to TRBD1. Germline V gives CDR1 LNHNV, CDR2 YYDKDF (reference sequence). This CDR3 has 16 residues. V trimming: 3 bases; J trimming: 2 bases; junction bases outside the gene matches: 9. CDR3 in amino acids: CATSSSTGQINYGYTF. Written as DNA, the CDR3 is TGTGCCACCAGCAGTTCCACGGGACAGATAAACTATGGCTACACCTTC.

The rearrangement uses TRBV5-1 and TRBJ1-2; 12 bases map to TRBD1. With V trimmed by 0 bases and J by 8 bases, 5 bases remained unmatched. This CDR3 is 15 amino acids long. Germline CDR1 reads SGHRS; CDR2 reads YFSETQ. CDR3 sequence reads: CASSLADGTGGGYTF. The CDR3 nucleotides read TGCGCCAGCAGCTTGGCTGATGGGACAGGGGGCGGCTACACCTTC.

As concerns this clone: The junction and the germline gene differ at one end; a read error may be behind it. The chain carries TRBV7-9 and TRBJ1-1; TRBD1 agrees at 7 bases. The CDR3 sequence is 12 residues long. The germline CDR1 and CDR2 sequences are SEHNR and FQNEAQ (reference sequence). CDR3 nucleotide sequence: TGTTCCAGCAGCTCTGGGACAGCTGAAGCTTTCTTT. Translated: CSSSSGTAEAFF.

This clone was recorded a few times. The V and J genes are TRBV2 and TRBJ2-1; D is uncertain. Germline V lookup: CDR1 SNHLY, CDR2 FYNNEI. V shed 5 bases and J shed 4 bases, with 3 bases lying between them. The CDR3 spans 11 residues. DNA of the CDR3: TGTGCCAGCAGTCCTTACAATGAGCAGTTCTTC. Protein product: CASSPYNEQFF.

In nucleotides, the CDR3 is TGTGCCTGGAGCGTAGACAGGGCGGGGGAAAAACTGTTTTTT. Residues: CAWSVDRAGEKLFF. This chain links TRBV30 with TRBJ1-4, with 7 bases matching TRBD1. The CDR3 runs 14 residues. With V trimmed by 3 bases and J by 8 bases, 9 bases remained unmatched. The germline V gene has CDR1 GTSNPN and CDR2 SVGIG (reference sequence).

The V call is TRBV18, the J call TRBJ2-3; D gene ambiguous. This CDR3 is 13 amino acids long. The V gene lost 0 bases and the J gene lost 5 bases, with 6 bases spanning the gap. Looked up from germline, CDR1 is KGHSH and CDR2 is LQKENI. CDR3 residues: CASSPPSRDTQYF. For the CDR3, the DNA is TGTGCCAGCTCACCACCTTCCCGAGATACGCAGTATTTT.

The V gene is TRBV28, the J gene TRBJ2-2, with TRBD1 matching over 7 bases. Germline values: CDR1 MDHEN, CDR2 SYDVKM. The CDR3 length is 15 residues. V was clipped by 6 bases and J by 6 bases; unmatched bases: 10. This CDR3 reads CASRPITDRAGELFF. CDR3 nucleotide sequence: TGTGCCAGCAGACCCATTACCGACAGGGCCGGGGAGCTGTTTTTT.

J is TRBJ1-4 and V is TRBV9; TRBD1 agrees at 8 bases. V shed 0 bases and J 7 bases; nucleotides not matched to a gene: 8. This CDR3 is 16 amino acids long. Germline CDR1 reads SGDLS; CDR2 reads YYNGEE. Written as DNA, the CDR3 is TGTGCCAGCAGCGTAGGGGTGACAGGGGTATCTGAAAAACTGTTTTTT. Its protein product is CASSVGVTGVSEKLFF.